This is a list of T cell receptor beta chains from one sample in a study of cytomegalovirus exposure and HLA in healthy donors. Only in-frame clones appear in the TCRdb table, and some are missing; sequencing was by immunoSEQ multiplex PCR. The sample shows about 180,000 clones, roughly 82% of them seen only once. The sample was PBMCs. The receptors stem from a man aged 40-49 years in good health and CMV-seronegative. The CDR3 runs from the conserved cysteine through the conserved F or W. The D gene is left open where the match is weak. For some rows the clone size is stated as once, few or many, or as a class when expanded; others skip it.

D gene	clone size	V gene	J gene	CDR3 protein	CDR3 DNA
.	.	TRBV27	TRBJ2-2	CASSSIANTGELFF	TGTGCCAGCAGTTCGATAGCGAACACCGGGGAGCTGTTTTTT
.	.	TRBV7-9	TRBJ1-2	CASAAGLYGYTF	TGTGCCAGCGCTGCGGGTCTCTATGGCTACACCTTC
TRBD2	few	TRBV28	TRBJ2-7	CASSSLAGGLGEQYF	TGTGCCAGCAGCTCCTTAGCGGGGGGGCTTGGCGAGCAGTACTTC
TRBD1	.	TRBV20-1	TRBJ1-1	CSAGGDRGLHF	TGCAGTGCGGGCGGGGACAGGGGGCTTCATTTT
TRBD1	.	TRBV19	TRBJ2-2	CASGEGGGRRELFF	TGTGCCAGTGGGGAAGGGGGCGGTAGGAGGGAGCTGTTTTTT
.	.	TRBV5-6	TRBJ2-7	CASSLAQGSYEQYF	TGTGCCAGCAGCTTGGCTCAGGGATCCTACGAGCAGTACTTC
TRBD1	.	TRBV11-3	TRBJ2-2	CASSVGTGGQNTGELFF	TGTGCCAGCAGCGTAGGGACAGGGGGCCAGAACACCGGGGAGCTGTTTTTT
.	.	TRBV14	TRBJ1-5	CASSQESRTDNQPQHF	TGTGCCAGCAGCCAAGAAAGCAGGACAGACAATCAGCCCCAGCATTTT
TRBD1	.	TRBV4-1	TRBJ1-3	CASSEGGSDTIYF	TGCGCCAGCAGCGAAGGGGGCTCAGACACCATATATTTT
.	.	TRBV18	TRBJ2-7	CASSPPVPYSYEQYF	TGTGCCAGCTCACCCCCGGTTCCTTACTCCTACGAGCAGTACTTC
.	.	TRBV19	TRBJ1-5	CASSIWQGPGQPQHF	TGTGCCAGTAGTATCTGGCAGGGCCCAGGCCAGCCCCAGCATTTT
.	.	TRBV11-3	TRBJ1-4	CASSLGGGTNEKLFF	TGTGCCAGCAGCTTAGGCGGGGGGACTAATGAAAAACTGTTTTTT
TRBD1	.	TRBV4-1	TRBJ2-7	CASSQAGTGAGEQYF	TGCGCCAGCAGCCAAGCCGGGACAGGGGCGGGCGAGCAGTACTTC
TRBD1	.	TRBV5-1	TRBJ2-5	CASSFQPGQGQETQYF	TGCGCCAGCAGCTTCCAACCGGGACAGGGGCAAGAGACCCAGTACTTC
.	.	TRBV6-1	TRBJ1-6	CASSEVRGGRNSPLHF	TGTGCCAGCAGTGAAGTGAGAGGGGGTCGGAATTCACCCCTCCACTTT
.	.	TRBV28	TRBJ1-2	CASSPLGGGLYGYTF	TGTGCCAGCAGTCCTTTGGGCGGGGGTCTGTATGGCTACACCTTC
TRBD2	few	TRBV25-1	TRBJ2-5	CASSDRPRGGAQYF	TGTGCCAGCAGTGACCGGCCCCGCGGGGGGGCCCAGTACTTC
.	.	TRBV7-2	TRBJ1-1	CASSFTNTEAFF	TGTGCCAGCAGCTTTACTAACACTGAAGCTTTCTTT
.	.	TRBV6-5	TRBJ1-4	CASSPTNEKLFF	TGTGCCAGCAGCCCTACCAATGAAAAACTGTTTTTT
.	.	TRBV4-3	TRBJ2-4	CASSQDGQKNIQYF	TGCGCCAGCAGCCAAGACGGACAGAAAAACATTCAGTACTTC
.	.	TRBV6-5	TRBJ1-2	CASSYQNYGYTF	TGTGCCAGCAGTTACCAAAACTATGGCTACACCTTC
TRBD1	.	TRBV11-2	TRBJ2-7	CASSIGTGRNEQYF	TGTGCCAGCAGCATTGGGACAGGGAGGAACGAGCAGTACTTC
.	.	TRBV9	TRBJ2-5	CASSVGYRVVEETQYF	TGTGCCAGCAGCGTTGGATACAGGGTTGTGGAAGAGACCCAGTACTTC
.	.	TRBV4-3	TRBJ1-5	CASSQAVYQPQHF	TGCGCCAGCAGCCAAGCTGTCTACCAGCCCCAGCATTTT
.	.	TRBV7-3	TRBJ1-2	CASAPGEAEYGYTF	TGTGCCAGCGCACCGGGGGAGGCGGAGTATGGCTACACCTTC
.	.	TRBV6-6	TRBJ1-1	CASSYGGVNTEAFF	TGTGCCAGCAGTTACGGGGGGGTGAACACTGAAGCTTTCTTT
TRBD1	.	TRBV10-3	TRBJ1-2	CAISPGQEGGYTF	TGTGCCATCAGTCCGGGACAGGAGGGCGGCTACACCTTC
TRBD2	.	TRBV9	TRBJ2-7	CASSAGLALTYEQYF	TGTGCCAGCAGCGCGGGACTAGCGCTGACCTACGAGCAGTACTTC
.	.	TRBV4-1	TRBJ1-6	CASSQDRQGLSPLHF	TGCGCCAGCAGCCAAGATAGGCAGGGTCTTTCACCCCTCCACTTT
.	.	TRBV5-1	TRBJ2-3	CASSLAGERPGTDTQYF	TGCGCCAGCAGCTTGGCCGGTGAGCGCCCCGGCACAGATACGCAGTATTTT
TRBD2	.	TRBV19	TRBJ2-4	CASSKGSGRIGPNKNIQYF	TGTGCCAGTAGTAAGGGTAGCGGGAGGATCGGACCCAATAAAAACATTCAGTACTTC
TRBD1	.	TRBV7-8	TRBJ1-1	CASSLDRLNTEAFF	TGTGCCAGCAGCTTGGACAGGCTGAACACTGAAGCTTTCTTT
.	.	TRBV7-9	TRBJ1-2	CASSLARGGNYGYTF	TGTGCCAGCAGCTTAGCTCGAGGAGGGAACTATGGCTACACCTTC
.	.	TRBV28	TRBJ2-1	CATYRRGSEQFF	TGTGCCACTTATAGACGGGGGAGTGAGCAGTTCTTC
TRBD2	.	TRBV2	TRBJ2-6	CASRGTSGRTGANVLTF	TGTGCCAGCAGAGGGACTAGCGGGAGAACTGGGGCCAACGTCCTGACTTTC
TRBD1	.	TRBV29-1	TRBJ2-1	CSVVGQGNEQFF	TGCAGCGTTGTTGGACAGGGGAATGAGCAGTTCTTC
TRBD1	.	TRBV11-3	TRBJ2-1	CASSLGTGAYNEQFF	TGTGCCAGCAGCTTAGGGACAGGGGCCTACAATGAGCAGTTCTTC
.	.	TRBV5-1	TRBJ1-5	CASSLEGASNQPQHF	TGCGCCAGCAGCTTGGAAGGGGCAAGCAATCAGCCCCAGCATTTT
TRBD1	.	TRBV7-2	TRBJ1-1	CASSHTGALNTEAFF	TGTGCCAGCAGTCATACAGGGGCCCTGAACACTGAAGCTTTCTTT
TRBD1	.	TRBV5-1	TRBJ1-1	CASSRGDRGGTEAFF	TGCGCCAGCAGCAGAGGGGACAGGGGAGGCACTGAAGCTTTCTTT
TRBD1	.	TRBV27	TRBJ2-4	CASRKIQGAGAKNIQYF	TGTGCCAGCCGAAAAATACAGGGGGCGGGAGCCAAAAACATTCAGTACTTC
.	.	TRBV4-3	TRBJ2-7	CASSQDLLTSGYEQYF	TGCGCCAGCAGCCAAGATCTGCTGACCTCAGGCTACGAGCAGTACTTC
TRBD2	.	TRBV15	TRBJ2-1	CATSRELRLAGVNEQFF	TGTGCCACCAGCAGAGAACTTAGGCTAGCGGGAGTGAATGAGCAGTTCTTC
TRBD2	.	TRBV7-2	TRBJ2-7	CASSSGLAVYEQYF	TGTGCCAGCAGCTCCGGACTAGCGGTCTACGAGCAGTACTTC
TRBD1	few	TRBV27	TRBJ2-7	CASSLQFAGGAAPFYEQYF	TGTGCCAGCAGTTTACAGTTCGCAGGGGGCGCGGCCCCCTTCTACGAGCAGTACTTC
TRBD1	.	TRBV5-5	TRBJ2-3	CASSFDRGDTQYF	TGTGCCAGCAGTTTTGACAGGGGGGATACGCAGTATTTT
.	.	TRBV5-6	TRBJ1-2	CASSPRRPGDYGYTF	TGTGCCAGCAGCCCCCGTCGCCCAGGGGACTATGGCTACACCTTC
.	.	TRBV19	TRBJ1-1	CASSIHTGRNTEAFF	TGTGCCAGTAGTATCCACACAGGTAGGAACACTGAAGCTTTCTTT
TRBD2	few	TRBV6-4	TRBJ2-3	CASSDDGGAGDTQYF	TGTGCCAGCAGTGACGACGGGGGGGCCGGAGATACGCAGTATTTT
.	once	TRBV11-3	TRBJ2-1	CASSLARYNEQFF	TGTGCCAGCAGCTTAGCTAGGTACAATGAGCAGTTCTTC
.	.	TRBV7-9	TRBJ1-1	CASSLTGGGNTEAFF	TGTGCCAGCAGCTTGACTGGCGGAGGGAACACTGAAGCTTTCTTT
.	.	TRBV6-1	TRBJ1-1	CATGVVRTEAFF	TGTGCCACCGGGGTAGTCCGCACTGAAGCTTTCTTT
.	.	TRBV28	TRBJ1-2	CASRTGIQANYGYTF	TGTGCCAGCAGAACAGGTATTCAGGCTAACTATGGCTACACCTTC
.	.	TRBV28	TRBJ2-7	CASTPGGRYEQYF	TGTGCCAGCACCCCCGGGGGGCGCTACGAGCAGTACTTC
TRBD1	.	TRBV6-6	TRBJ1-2	CASSYAATGAGGYTF	TGTGCCAGCAGTTACGCGGCAACAGGGGCAGGAGGCTACACCTTC